Below, 17 T cell receptor beta chains from the same sample are listed, as sequenced in a study of cytomegalovirus exposure and HLA in healthy donors. A multiplex PCR was run with 60 Vbeta primers and 13 Jbeta primers. Repertoires were generated with immunoSEQ multiplex PCR, while TCRdb's copy carries only in-frame clones and drops some. The table shows about 190,000 clones, with about 80% occurring only once. The sample taken for sequencing was PBMCs. Receptor source: a woman aged 40 to 55 in good health and CMV-seronegative.

This clone was seen once. DNA for the CDR3: TGTGCCAGCAGCAGGCGAGGAGGTACGAACACTGAAGCTTTCTTT. Encoded protein: CASSRRGGTNTEAFF. The J gene is TRBJ1-1, the V gene TRBV9; no reliable D call. The CDR3 is made up of 15 amino acids. The V end was cut by 4 bases, the J end by 1 base, with 14 bases between. From germline, CDR1 is SGDLS and CDR2 YYNGEE.

This clone was observed a few times. The chain employs TRBV9 and TRBJ2-3; D is ambiguous. V was clipped by 4 bases and J by 2 bases, with 5 bases between them. Germline loops: CDR1 SGDLS, CDR2 YYNGEE. CDR3 size: 12 residues. For the CDR3, the DNA is TGTGCCAGCAGCCAAAACACAGATACGCAGTATTTT. Protein: CASSQNTDTQYF. Looking up the rest from reference TRBV9 and TRBJ2-3 gives the full variable domain: DSGVTQTPKHLITATGQRVTLRCSPRSGDLSVYWYQQSLDQGLQFLIQYYNGEERAKGNILERFSAQQFPDLHSELNLSSLELGDSALYFCASSQNTDTQYFGPGTRLTVL.

The chain carries TRBV19 and TRBJ2-1; tentatively, D is TRBD1 (5 bases). CDR3 length: 13 amino acids. Germline CDR1 reads LNHDA; CDR2 reads SQIVND (reference sequence). V gave up 3 bases and J gave up 4 bases, with 7 bases separating them. For the CDR3, the DNA is TGTGCCAGTAGTATCGACAGATACAATGAGCAGTTCTTC. Protein product: CASSIDRYNEQFF. Full variable domain (missing parts from reference TRBV19 and TRBJ2-1): DGGITQSPKYLFRKEGQNVTLSCEQNLNHDAMYWYRQDPGQGLRLIYYSQIVNDFQKGDIAEGYSVSREKKESFPLTVTSAQKNPTAFYLCASSIDRYNEQFFGPGTRLTVL.

The chain uses TRBV7-2 and TRBJ1-4; 7 bases fit TRBD1. V gave up 5 bases and J gave up 8 bases; unmatched junction bases: 5. The germline V gene has CDR1 SGHTA and CDR2 FQGNSA. The CDR3 loop spans 13 amino acids. As DNA, the CDR3 is TGTGCCAGCAGCCAGGGGGTTCGAGAAAAACTGTTTTTT. This translates into CASSQGVREKLFF.

J is TRBJ1-3 and V is TRBV18; no clear D gene. CDR1 and CDR2 from the germline V gene are KGHSH and LQKENI. V dropped 3 bases and J dropped 3 bases, with 12 bases sitting between them. This CDR3 comprises 15 residues. The CDR3 here is CASSPTRGGGNTIYF. The CDR3 coding sequence is TGTGCCAGCTCACCTACCCGAGGTGGTGGAAACACCATATATTTT.

The genes are TRBV6-1 and TRBJ2-2, with D tentatively TRBD2 (6 bases). Between the trimmed V and J ends, which lost 5 bases and 8 bases, there was a span of 15 bases. The CDR3 spans 14 residues. Germline V gene sequence: CDR1 MNHNS, CDR2 SASEGT. This chain's CDR3 is CASSPPGVPGELFF. The CDR3 DNA sequence: TGTGCCAGCAGTCCCCCGGGGGTGCCTGGGGAGCTGTTTTTT.

This clone was counted between two and nine times. CDR3 DNA: TGTGCCAGTAGTATGGGACAGGTCGGGCAGCCCCAGCATTTT. Its protein product is CASSMGQVGQPQHF. The chain joins TRBV19 to TRBJ1-5; 8 nucleotides line up with TRBD1. This CDR3 contains 14 residues. Per germline, CDR1 LNHDA and CDR2 SQIVND (reference sequence). The trim removed 3 bases at V and 7 bases at J, leaving 5 bases unmatched.

This clone was counted once. The V call is TRBV30, the J call TRBJ1-2; the D is unclear. The CDR3 runs to 12 residues. Per the germline V gene, CDR1 is GTSNPN and CDR2 is SVGIG (reference sequence). The ends were cut back, 2 bases at V and 3 bases at J, with 7 bases in the middle. The CDR3 DNA is TGTGCCTGGAGTACGGGATACTATGGCTACACCTTC. Translating it yields CAWSTGYYGYTF.

This chain joins TRBV19 and TRBJ2-2; D unclear. This CDR3 spans 13 amino acids. Per the germline V gene, CDR1 is LNHDA and CDR2 is SQIVND (reference sequence). Trimming took 7 bases from V and 5 from J, leaving 11 bases between them. This CDR3 reads CASNNAATGELFF. In DNA form, the CDR3 reads TGTGCCAGTAACAATGCAGCGACCGGGGAGCTGTTTTTT.

This chain joins TRBV5-1 and TRBJ2-1, with 7 nucleotides matching TRBD2. Per the germline V gene, CDR1 is SGHRS and CDR2 is YFSETQ. V was clipped by 4 bases and J by 8 bases; unmatched bases: 6. This CDR3 is built from 13 residues. The CDR3 sequence is CASSTGLVDEQFF. CDR3 nucleotide sequence: TGCGCCAGCAGCACCGGACTAGTCGATGAGCAGTTCTTC.

This chain connects TRBV4-3 to TRBJ2-1, with D perhaps matching TRBD2 (5 bases). Germline lookup yields CDR1 LGHNA and CDR2 YSLEER. The CDR3 is 15 residues long. Trimming stripped 4 bases from V and 5 bases from J, with 15 bases between. CDR3 region: CASSPDFHNNNEQFF. CDR3 DNA: TGCGCCAGCAGCCCGGACTTCCACAACAACAATGAGCAGTTCTTC.

The chain links TRBV7-3 to TRBJ2-2, with D hard to call. V lost 1 base and J 6 bases, leaving 12 bases between the germline ends. The CDR3 totals 15 residues. Germline-derived CDR1 and CDR2 are SGHTA and FQGTGA. DNA for the CDR3: TGTGCCAGCAGCTTAAGTACGGTTTCGGCCGGGGAGCTGTTTTTT. Protein product: CASSLSTVSAGELFF.

This rearrangement joins TRBV6-1 to TRBJ1-2; D possibly corresponds to TRBD1 (6 bases). The CDR3 contains 15 residues. Germline V CDR1 and CDR2: MNHNS, SASEGT. The V and J ends lost 0 bases and 3 bases respectively, with 11 bases between them. The CDR3 bases are TGTGCCAGCAGTGAAGCGGCAGGGGCATACTATGGCTACACCTTC. Amino acid sequence: CASSEAAGAYYGYTF.

The J gene is TRBJ1-1, the V gene TRBV7-8; perhaps TRBD1 as D (6 bases). Germline lookup yields CDR1 SGHVS and CDR2 FQNEAQ. Between the trimmed V and J ends, which lost 0 bases and 1 base, there was a span of 15 bases. The CDR3 totals 17 residues. CDR3 in amino acids: CASSLASGKQGNTEAFF. CDR3 coding DNA: TGTGCCAGCAGCTTAGCTTCCGGGAAACAGGGGAACACTGAAGCTTTCTTT.

The gene calls are TRBV30 and TRBJ1-3; 7 bases match TRBD1. The trim removed 3 bases at V and 0 bases at J, leaving 14 bases unmatched. The CDR3 has 18 amino acids. CDR1 GTSNPN and CDR2 SVGIG come from the germline V gene (reference sequence). CDR3 protein: CAWRVLGQLFSSGNTIYF. CDR3 in DNA: TGTGCCTGGAGGGTACTGGGACAGCTTTTCTCCTCTGGAAACACCATATATTTT.

The chain is built from TRBV6-4 and TRBJ2-1, with 11 bases fitting TRBD2. The V and J ends lost 4 bases and 8 bases, in that order; junction bases with no gene match: 7. The CDR3 runs 15 residues. Per germline, CDR1 MRHNA and CDR2 SNTAGT. The CDR3 nucleotides are TGTGCCAGCAGTGTTAGCGGGAGGGCCGTAGATGAGCAGTTCTTC. This codes for CASSVSGRAVDEQFF.

The rearrangement uses TRBV7-2 and TRBJ2-7; 9 bases align to TRBD2. This CDR3 comprises 15 residues. The germline V gene has CDR1 SGHTA and CDR2 FQGNSA. Germline trimming cut 3 bases from V and 1 base from J; bases unmatched to any gene: 4. CDR3 in amino acids: CASSLTSGASYEQYF. Written as DNA, the CDR3 is TGTGCCAGCAGCTTGACTAGCGGAGCTTCCTACGAGCAGTACTTC.